Listed here are 18 T cell receptor beta chains from one sample, sequenced in a study of T cell changes during pregnancy in multiple sclerosis. This table comes from immunoSEQ multiplex PCR, and its TCRdb copy is limited to in-frame clones, with some not included. Here the sample spans 42,000 or so clones, 90% to 95% being singletons. Sequencing used CD4+ T cells from peripheral blood mononuclear cells, obtained after pregnancy. The receptors here all came from a female donor with multiple sclerosis, enrolled in a pregnancy study.

The chain is built from TRBV4-1 and TRBJ1-4; 8 bases align to TRBD1. V was clipped by 0 bases and J by 7 bases; unmatched bases: 1. Looked up from germline, CDR1 is MGHRA and CDR2 is YSYEKL. The CDR3 is 14 residues long. DNA of the CDR3: TGCGCCAGCAGCCAAGAGACAGGGGTTGAAAAACTGTTTTTT. Protein: CASSQETGVEKLFF.

The chain employs TRBV10-3 and TRBJ2-5; D may be TRBD2 (5 bases). V lost 4 bases and J 3 bases, leaving 9 bases between the germline ends. The germline V gene encodes CDR1 ENHRY and CDR2 SYGVKD. The CDR3 has 13 residues. CDR3 sequence reads: CAISASREETQYF. In DNA, the CDR3 is TGTGCCATCAGTGCTTCGCGGGAAGAGACCCAGTACTTC.

The chain has TRBV21-1 and TRBJ1-2; TRBD1 reflects the table's D call only, with no check against the DNA. TRBV21-1 corresponds to a pseudogene. CDR3 size: 13 residues. CDR3 coding DNA: TGTGCCAGCAGCAAAGGCAGGTTCTGTGGCTACACCTTC. This sequence encodes CASSKGRFCGYTF.

The chain is built from TRBV4-1 and TRBJ2-1; 7 bases match TRBD1. The CDR3 is 15 residues long. J was trimmed by 8 bases and V by 6 bases; bases with no gene match: 13. CDR1 is MGHRA and CDR2 is YSYEKL in the germline V gene. The CDR3 sequence is CASRHSDRVSDEQFF. CDR3 DNA sequence: TGCGCCAGCAGACACAGCGACAGGGTTTCCGATGAGCAGTTCTTC.

The rearrangement links TRBV29-1 to TRBJ1-2; D not resolved. The CDR3 sequence is 13 residues long. V was pared by 4 bases and J by 0 bases, with 9 bases between. Germline V gene data show CDR1 as SQVTM and CDR2 as ANQGSEA. DNA of the CDR3: TGCAGCGTTGCTTACAGTGCTAACTATGGCTACACCTTC. It translates to CSVAYSANYGYTF.

The V call is TRBV9, the J call TRBJ1-1; D might be TRBD1 (5 bases). CDR1 and CDR2 (germline): SGDLS, YYNGEE. V lost 0 bases to trimming and J lost 1 base, with 10 bases between them. There are 15 residues in the CDR3. CDR3 nucleotide sequence: TGTGCCAGCAGCGTAGTCGCAGGACAGAACACTGAAGCTTTCTTT. Protein: CASSVVAGQNTEAFF. Supplemented by reference TRBV9 and TRBJ1-1, the full variable domain reads DSGVTQTPKHLITATGQRVTLRCSPRSGDLSVYWYQQSLDQGLQFLIQYYNGEERAKGNILERFSAQQFPDLHSELNLSSLELGDSALYFCASSVVAGQNTEAFFGQGTRLTVV.

Written as DNA, the CDR3 is TGTGCCAGCAGTTACGACGGCGGAGGGCAGCCCCAGCATTTT. It translates to CASSYDGGGQPQHF. This chain links TRBV6-5 with TRBJ1-5, with D hard to call. The CDR3 spans 14 residues. CDR1 and CDR2 from the germline V gene are MNHEY and SVGAGI. The V gene lost 2 bases and the J gene lost 7 bases, with 12 bases spanning the gap.

The chain joins TRBV7-2 to TRBJ1-6; maybe TRBD1 (6 bases). The CDR3 totals 14 residues. Trimming left V 3 bases short and J 9 bases short, with 12 bases between. The germline gives CDR1 SGHTA, CDR2 FQGNSA. Here the CDR3 reads CASSLKQGSSPLHF. The CDR3, as DNA: TGTGCCAGCAGCTTGAAACAGGGTAGTTCACCCCTCCACTTT.

The chain carries TRBV30 and TRBJ1-1; 9 nucleotides agree with TRBD1. With 8 bases clipped from V and 1 base from J, the junction kept 5 bases outside the gene matches. Germline V gives CDR1 GTSNPN, CDR2 SVGIG (reference sequence). There are 13 residues in the CDR3. CDR3 sequence reads: CAGGTGSNTEAFF. In nucleotides, the CDR3 is TGTGCCGGGGGGACAGGGTCGAACACTGAAGCTTTCTTT. Supplemented by reference TRBV30 and TRBJ1-1, the full variable domain reads SQTIHQWPATLVQPVGSPLSLECTVEGTSNPNLYWYRQAAGRGLQLLFYSVGIGQISSEVPQNLSASRPQDRQFILSSKKLLLSDSGFYLCAGGTGSNTEAFFGQGTRLTVV.

This sequence joins TRBV5-8 and TRBJ1-1, with D perhaps TRBD1 (5 bases). The CDR3 covers 15 residues. Germline V CDR1 and CDR2: SGHTS, YDEGEE. Trimming removed 2 bases from V and 0 bases from J, with 11 bases in between. CDR3 bases: TGTGCCAGCAGCTTTCAGGGAACCTTGAACACTGAAGCTTTCTTT. Translated, it gives CASSFQGTLNTEAFF.

This clone showed up just a few times. The chain is built from TRBV9 and TRBJ2-2, with 13 nucleotides matching TRBD2. The length of the CDR3 is 18 residues. Trimming at V came to 0 bases and at J to 3 bases, leaving 5 bases not matched to a gene. CDR1 and CDR2 (germline): SGDLS, YYNGEE. The CDR3 reads CASSVELAGGPDTGELFF. CDR3 nucleotides: TGTGCCAGCAGCGTAGAACTAGCGGGGGGGCCCGACACCGGGGAGCTGTTTTTT.

This clone appeared once. The chain couples TRBV20-1 to TRBJ2-3; maybe TRBD2 (5 bases). The CDR3 spans 11 residues. V was cut by 6 bases and J by 4 bases, with 8 bases left in between. Germline assignment: CDR1 DFQATT and CDR2 SNEGSKA (reference sequence). This chain's CDR3 is CSAEAADTQYF. The CDR3 DNA is TGCAGTGCGGAGGCAGCAGATACGCAGTATTTT.

The chain joins TRBV10-2 to TRBJ2-1; TRBD2 matches 13 bases. The germline CDR1 and CDR2 sequences are WSHSY and SAAADI. V lost 7 bases, J lost 4 bases, and 4 bases stayed unmatched. The CDR3 loop spans 15 amino acids. CDR3 loop: CASMRTSGGYNEQFF. CDR3 coding DNA: TGCGCCAGCATGAGGACTAGCGGGGGATACAATGAGCAGTTCTTC.

The V call is TRBV30, the J call TRBJ2-3; 7 bases map to TRBD2. Germline V gene lookup returns CDR1 GTSNPN and CDR2 SVGIG (reference sequence). After removal of 4 bases from V and 0 bases from J, the junction contained 1 base not matched to a gene. CDR3 length: 13 amino acids. CDR3 bases: TGTGCCTGGACCGGGGGGAGCACAGATACGCAGTATTTT. The encoded protein is CAWTGGSTDTQYF.

The CDR3 nucleotides are TGCGCCAGCAGCCATACTGCCGACAGGGTGGAGACCCAGTACTTC. As protein: CASSHTADRVETQYF. The rearrangement links TRBV5-1 to TRBJ2-5, with 7 bases fitting TRBD1. Germline V gene data show CDR1 as SGHRS and CDR2 as YFSETQ. The CDR3 sequence is 15 residues long. V was pared by 4 bases and J by 5 bases, with 11 bases of the junction left unmatched.

The chain has TRBV5-6 and TRBJ2-5; D unclear. Germline values: CDR1 SGHDT, CDR2 YYEEEE. Trimming took 0 bases from V and 1 from J, leaving 10 bases between them. The CDR3 extends over 15 amino acids. The CDR3 nucleotides read TGTGCCAGCAGCTTGGCAGGTGCACCCCAAGAGACCCAGTACTTC. It translates to CASSLAGAPQETQYF.

The genes are TRBV4-2 and TRBJ2-3; a possible D gene is TRBD2 (6 bases). This CDR3 comprises 15 residues. Looked up from germline, CDR1 is LGHNA and CDR2 is YNFKEQ. Trimming shortened V by 4 bases and J by 2 bases, and 13 bases separated the two germline ends. DNA of the CDR3: TGTGCCAGCAGCCTAAATAGCGGACTCACAGATACGCAGTATTTT. Its translation is CASSLNSGLTDTQYF.

This sequence joins TRBV5-1 and TRBJ2-5; possible D gene TRBD2, 6 bases. Germline V gives CDR1 SGHRS, CDR2 YFSETQ. The CDR3 totals 13 residues. The V gene lost 0 bases and the J gene lost 5 bases, with 8 bases spanning the gap. The CDR3 nucleotides read TGCGCCAGCAGCTTGGGACGGGGGGAGACCCAGTACTTC. It yields the protein CASSLGRGETQYF.